This T cell receptor (beta chain) derives from a study of primary melanoma T cells and metastatic recurrence. Primary melanoma in these patients was surgically resected but could recur metastatically. Some clones are missing from TCRdb's copy, which holds only in-frame ones; the method was immunoSEQ multiplex PCR. The sample contains some 1,500 clones, approximately 90% of which appear only once. Overall study findings and caveats: Combined with tumor thickness, T-cell fraction reportedly beat other histopathological additions.

V lost 2 bases to trimming and J lost 6 bases, with 10 bases between them. CDR3 length equals 14 residues. Germline V gene lookup returns CDR1 SGHNT and CDR2 YENEEA. Points on this clone: What it recognizes is unknown.

The sequenced sample was melanoma tumor tissue. The sequence came from a human donor with melanoma. The genes are TRBV11-3 and TRBJ1-4; D not certain. The chain's CDR3 is CASSLLGEDEKLFF. The CDR3 bases are TGTGCCAGCAGCTTACTAGGAGAAGATGAAAAACTGTTTTTT.